This T cell receptor (beta chain) was sequenced for a study of T-cell memory formation after mild COVID-19. Study results and limitations: CD4+ contracting clones lay mainly in CM and EM, CD8+ ones in EMRA.

As concerns this clonotype: What it binds is not known.

Germline CDR1 is LGHDT and CDR2 is YNNKEL (reference sequence). The CDR3 consists of 15 residues. Trimming took off 5 bases at V and 5 bases at J, with 18 bases between the two ends. From the 5' RACE reads, TCRdb called clonotypes with MiXCR, one entry per CDR3 protein. Of about 160,000 distinct CDR3 sequences in the sample, 25% to 40% were seen once. Sequencing was done on a sample of PBMCs or a T cell subset sorted from them (not recorded which). This receptor was identified in an adult woman who had mild COVID-19 (a few samples of this study predate the infection). Cell type and time point are not known. The chain joins TRBV3-1 to TRBJ1-2; possibly TRBD1 for D (5 bases). Here the CDR3 reads CASSYSGTPVYGYTF. Here the CDR3 DNA reads TGTGCCAGCAGCTACTCCGGGACGCCCGTTTATGGCTACACCTTC.